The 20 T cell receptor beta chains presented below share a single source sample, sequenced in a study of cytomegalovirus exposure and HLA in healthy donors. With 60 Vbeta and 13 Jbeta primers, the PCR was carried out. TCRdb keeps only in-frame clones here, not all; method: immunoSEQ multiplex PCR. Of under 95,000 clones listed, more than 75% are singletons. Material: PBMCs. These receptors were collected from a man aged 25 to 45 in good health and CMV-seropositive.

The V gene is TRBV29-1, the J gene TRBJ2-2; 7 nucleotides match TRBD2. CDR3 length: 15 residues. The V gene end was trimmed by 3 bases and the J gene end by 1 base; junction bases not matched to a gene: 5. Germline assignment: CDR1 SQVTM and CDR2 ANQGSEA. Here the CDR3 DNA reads TGCAGCGTTGAGGGAGGGGCGAAGAACACCGGGGAGCTGTTTTTT. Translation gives CSVEGGAKNTGELFF.

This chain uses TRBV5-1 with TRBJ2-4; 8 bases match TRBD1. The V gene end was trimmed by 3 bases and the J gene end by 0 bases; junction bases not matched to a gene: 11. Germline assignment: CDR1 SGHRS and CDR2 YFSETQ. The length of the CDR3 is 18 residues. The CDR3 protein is CASSSTGGSLLAKNIQYF. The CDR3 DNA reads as TGCGCCAGCAGCTCAACAGGGGGAAGTCTACTAGCCAAAAACATTCAGTACTTC.

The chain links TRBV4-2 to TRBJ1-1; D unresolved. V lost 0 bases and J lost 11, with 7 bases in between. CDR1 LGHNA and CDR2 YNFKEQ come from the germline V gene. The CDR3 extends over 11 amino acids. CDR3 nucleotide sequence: TGTGCCAGCAGCCAAGAATCCTTGGCTTTCTTT. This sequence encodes CASSQESLAFF.

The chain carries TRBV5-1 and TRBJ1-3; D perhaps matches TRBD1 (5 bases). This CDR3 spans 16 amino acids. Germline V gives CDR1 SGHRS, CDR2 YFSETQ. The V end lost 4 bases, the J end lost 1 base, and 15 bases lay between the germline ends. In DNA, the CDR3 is TGCGCCAGCAGCGCGGGACCTCAAGGATCTGGAAACACCATATATTTT. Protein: CASSAGPQGSGNTIYF.

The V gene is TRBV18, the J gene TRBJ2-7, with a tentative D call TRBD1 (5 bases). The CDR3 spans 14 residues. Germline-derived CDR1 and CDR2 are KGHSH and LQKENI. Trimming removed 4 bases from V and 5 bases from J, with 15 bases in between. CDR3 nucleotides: TGTGCCAGCTCACGGACGACAGTCAACGACGAGCAGTACGTC. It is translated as CASSRTTVNDEQYV.

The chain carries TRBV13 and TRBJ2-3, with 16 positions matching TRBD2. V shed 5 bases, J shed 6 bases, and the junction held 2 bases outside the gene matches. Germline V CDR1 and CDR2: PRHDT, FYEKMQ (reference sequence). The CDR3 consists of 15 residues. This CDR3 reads CASSQGLAGGDTQYF. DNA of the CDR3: TGTGCCAGCAGCCAGGGACTAGCGGGAGGGGATACGCAGTATTTT.

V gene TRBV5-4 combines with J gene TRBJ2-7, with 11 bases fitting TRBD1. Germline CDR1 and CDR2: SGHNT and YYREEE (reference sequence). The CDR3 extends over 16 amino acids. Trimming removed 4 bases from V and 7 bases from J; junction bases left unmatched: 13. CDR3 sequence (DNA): TGTGCCAGCAGCCCGACGTCAGGGACAGGGGGAGGTGAGCAGTACTTC. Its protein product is CASSPTSGTGGGEQYF.

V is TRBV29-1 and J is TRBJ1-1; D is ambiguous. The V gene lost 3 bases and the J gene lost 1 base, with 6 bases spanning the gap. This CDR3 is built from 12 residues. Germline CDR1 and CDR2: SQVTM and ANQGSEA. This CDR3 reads CSVEGENTEAFF. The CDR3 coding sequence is TGCAGCGTTGAGGGCGAGAACACTGAAGCTTTCTTT.

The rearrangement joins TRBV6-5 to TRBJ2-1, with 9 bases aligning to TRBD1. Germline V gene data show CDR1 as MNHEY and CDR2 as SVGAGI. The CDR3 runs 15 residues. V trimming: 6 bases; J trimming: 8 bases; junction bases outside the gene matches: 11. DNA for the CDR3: TGTGCCAGCAGCCAAGCGACAGGGGGTTTCCATGAGCAGTTCTTC. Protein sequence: CASSQATGGFHEQFF.

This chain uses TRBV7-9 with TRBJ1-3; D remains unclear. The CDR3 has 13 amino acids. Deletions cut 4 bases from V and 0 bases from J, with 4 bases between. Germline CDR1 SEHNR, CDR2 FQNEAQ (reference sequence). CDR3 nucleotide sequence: TGTGCCAGCAGCTCAGGCTCTGGAAACACCATATATTTT. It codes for CASSSGSGNTIYF.

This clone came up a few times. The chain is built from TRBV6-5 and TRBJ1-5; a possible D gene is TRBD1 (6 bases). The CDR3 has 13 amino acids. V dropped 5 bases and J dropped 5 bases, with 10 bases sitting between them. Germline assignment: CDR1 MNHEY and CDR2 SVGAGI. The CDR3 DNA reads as TGTGCCAGCAGTAGGACAGTCCATCAGCCCCAGCATTTT. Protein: CASSRTVHQPQHF.

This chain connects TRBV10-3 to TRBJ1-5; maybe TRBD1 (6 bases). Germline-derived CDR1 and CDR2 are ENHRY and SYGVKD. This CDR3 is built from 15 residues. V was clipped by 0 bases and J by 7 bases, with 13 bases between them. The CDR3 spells CAISESRGGPQPQHF. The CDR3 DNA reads TGTGCCATCAGTGAGTCGAGGGGGGGGCCCCAGCCCCAGCATTTT.

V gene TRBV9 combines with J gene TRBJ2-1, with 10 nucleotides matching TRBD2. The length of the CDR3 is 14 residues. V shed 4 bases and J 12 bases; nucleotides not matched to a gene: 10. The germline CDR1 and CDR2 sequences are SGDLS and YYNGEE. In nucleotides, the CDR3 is TGTGCCAGCAGCACATTAGCCGGGACTAGCGCGCAGTTCTTC. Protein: CASSTLAGTSAQFF.

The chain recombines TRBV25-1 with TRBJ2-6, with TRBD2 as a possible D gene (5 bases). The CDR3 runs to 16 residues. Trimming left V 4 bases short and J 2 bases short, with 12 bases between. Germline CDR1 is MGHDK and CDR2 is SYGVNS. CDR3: CASSAPMGAGANVLTF. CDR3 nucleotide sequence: TGTGCCAGCAGTGCCCCCATGGGAGCTGGGGCCAACGTCCTGACTTTC.

CDR3 loop: CASRDRGAGNTIYF. CDR3 coding DNA: TGTGCCAGCAGAGACAGGGGGGCAGGAAACACCATATATTTT. The chain couples TRBV7-2 to TRBJ1-3, with 9 bases fitting TRBD1. CDR3 length equals 14 residues. Germline V gives CDR1 SGHTA, CDR2 FQGNSA. The trim removed 6 bases at V and 4 bases at J, leaving 4 bases unmatched.

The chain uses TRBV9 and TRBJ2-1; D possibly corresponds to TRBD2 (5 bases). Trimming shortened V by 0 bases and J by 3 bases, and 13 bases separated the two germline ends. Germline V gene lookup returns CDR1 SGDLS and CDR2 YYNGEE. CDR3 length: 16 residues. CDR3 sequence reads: CASSVAPAAGYNEQFF. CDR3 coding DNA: TGTGCCAGCAGCGTAGCCCCGGCGGCGGGCTACAATGAGCAGTTCTTC. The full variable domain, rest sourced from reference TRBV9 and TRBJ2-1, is DSGVTQTPKHLITATGQRVTLRCSPRSGDLSVYWYQQSLDQGLQFLIQYYNGEERAKGNILERFSAQQFPDLHSELNLSSLELGDSALYFCASSVAPAAGYNEQFFGPGTRLTVL.

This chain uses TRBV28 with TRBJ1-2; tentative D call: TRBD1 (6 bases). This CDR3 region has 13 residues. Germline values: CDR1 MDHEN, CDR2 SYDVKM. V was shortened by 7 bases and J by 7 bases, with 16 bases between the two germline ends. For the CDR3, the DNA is TGTGCCAGCACCCGTGAGAGGGGGGGTGGCTACACCTTC. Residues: CASTRERGGGYTF.

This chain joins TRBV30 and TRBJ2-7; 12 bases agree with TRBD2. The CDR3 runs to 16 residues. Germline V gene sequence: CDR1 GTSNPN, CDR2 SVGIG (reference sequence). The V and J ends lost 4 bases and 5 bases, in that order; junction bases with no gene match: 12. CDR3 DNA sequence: TGTGCCTGGACGAGCTTCCTAGCGGGAGGGCCCAACGAGCAGTACTTC. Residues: CAWTSFLAGGPNEQYF.

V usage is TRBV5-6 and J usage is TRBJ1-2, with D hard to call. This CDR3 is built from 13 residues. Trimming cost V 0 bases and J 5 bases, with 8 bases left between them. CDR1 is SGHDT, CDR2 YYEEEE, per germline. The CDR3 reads CASSLGSGYGYTF. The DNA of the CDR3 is TGTGCCAGCAGCTTGGGGTCAGGATATGGCTACACCTTC.

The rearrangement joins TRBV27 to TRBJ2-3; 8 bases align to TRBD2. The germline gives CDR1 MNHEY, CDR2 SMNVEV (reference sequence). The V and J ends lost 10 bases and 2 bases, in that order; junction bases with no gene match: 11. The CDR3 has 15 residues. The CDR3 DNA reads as TGTGCCACCTCGACTAGCGAGAAATACACAGATACGCAGTATTTT. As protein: CATSTSEKYTDTQYF.